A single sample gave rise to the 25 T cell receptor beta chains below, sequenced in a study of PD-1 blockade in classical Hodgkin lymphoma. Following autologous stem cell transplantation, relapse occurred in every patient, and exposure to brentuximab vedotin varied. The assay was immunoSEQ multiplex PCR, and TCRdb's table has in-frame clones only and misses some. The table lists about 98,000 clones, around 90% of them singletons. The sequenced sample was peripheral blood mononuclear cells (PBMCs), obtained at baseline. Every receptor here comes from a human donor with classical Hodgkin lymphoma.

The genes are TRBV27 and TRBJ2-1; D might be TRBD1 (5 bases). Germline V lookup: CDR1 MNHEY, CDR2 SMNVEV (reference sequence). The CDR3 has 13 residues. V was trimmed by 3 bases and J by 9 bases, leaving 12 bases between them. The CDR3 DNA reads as TGTGCCAGCAGTTTTGGGAATAGGGGTGAGCAGTTCTTC. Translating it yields CASSFGNRGEQFF.

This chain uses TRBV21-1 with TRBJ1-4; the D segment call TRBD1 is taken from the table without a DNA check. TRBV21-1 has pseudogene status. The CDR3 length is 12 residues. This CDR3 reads CARYRGNEKLFF. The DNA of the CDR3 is TGTGCCAGATACAGGGGTAATGAAAAACTGTTTTTT.

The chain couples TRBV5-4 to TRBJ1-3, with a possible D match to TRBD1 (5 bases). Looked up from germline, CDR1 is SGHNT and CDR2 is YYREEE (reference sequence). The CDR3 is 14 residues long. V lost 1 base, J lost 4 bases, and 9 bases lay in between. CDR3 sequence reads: CASSLRGRGNTIYF. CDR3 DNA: TGTGCCAGCAGCTTGAGGGGTCGGGGAAACACCATATATTTT.

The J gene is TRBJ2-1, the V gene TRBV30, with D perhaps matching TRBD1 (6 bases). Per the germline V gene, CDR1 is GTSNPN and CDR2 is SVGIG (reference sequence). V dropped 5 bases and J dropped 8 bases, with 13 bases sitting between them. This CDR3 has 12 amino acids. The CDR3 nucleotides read TGTGCCTGGGGGGACATTACCGATGAGCAGTTCTTC. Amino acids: CAWGDITDEQFF.

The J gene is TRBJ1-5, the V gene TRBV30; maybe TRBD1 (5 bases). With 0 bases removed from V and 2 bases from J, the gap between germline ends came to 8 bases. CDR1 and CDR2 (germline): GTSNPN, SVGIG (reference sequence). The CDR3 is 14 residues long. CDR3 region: CAWSVDRGNQPQHF. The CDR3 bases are TGTGCCTGGAGTGTCGACAGAGGCAATCAGCCCCAGCATTTT.

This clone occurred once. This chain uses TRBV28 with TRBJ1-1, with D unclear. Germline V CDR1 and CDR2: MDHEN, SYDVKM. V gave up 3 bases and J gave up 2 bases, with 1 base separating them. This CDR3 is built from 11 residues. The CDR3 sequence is CASSFNTEAFF. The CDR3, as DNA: TGTGCCAGCAGTTTTAACACTGAAGCTTTCTTT.

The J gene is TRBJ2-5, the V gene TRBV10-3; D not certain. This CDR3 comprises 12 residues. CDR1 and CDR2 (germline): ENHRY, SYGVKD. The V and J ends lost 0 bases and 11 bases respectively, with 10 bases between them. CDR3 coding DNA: TGTGCCATCAGTGAGTCCGTAGGGTCGCAGTACTTC. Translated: CAISESVGSQYF.

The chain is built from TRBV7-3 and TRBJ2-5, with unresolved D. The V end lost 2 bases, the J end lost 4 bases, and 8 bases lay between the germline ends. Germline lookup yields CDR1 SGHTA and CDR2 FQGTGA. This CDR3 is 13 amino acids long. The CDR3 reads CASSLEVGETQYF. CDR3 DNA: TGTGCCAGCAGCTTAGAAGTCGGAGAGACCCAGTACTTC.

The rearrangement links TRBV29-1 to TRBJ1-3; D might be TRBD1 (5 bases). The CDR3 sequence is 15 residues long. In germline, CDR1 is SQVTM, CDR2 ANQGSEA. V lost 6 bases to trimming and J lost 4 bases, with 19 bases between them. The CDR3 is CSVQTRGPGGNTIYF. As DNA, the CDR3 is TGCAGCGTCCAAACCCGTGGGCCAGGGGGAAACACCATATATTTT. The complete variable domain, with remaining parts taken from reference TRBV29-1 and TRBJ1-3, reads SAVISQKPSRDICQRGTSLTIQCQVDSQVTMMFWYRQQPGQSLTLIATANQGSEATYESGFVIDKFPISRPNLTFSTLTVSNMSPEDSSIYLCSVQTRGPGGNTIYFGEGSWLTVV.

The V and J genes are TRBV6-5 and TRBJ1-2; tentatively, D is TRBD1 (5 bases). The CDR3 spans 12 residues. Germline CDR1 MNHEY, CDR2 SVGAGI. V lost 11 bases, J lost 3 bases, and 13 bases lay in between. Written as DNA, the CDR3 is TGTGCCCTACGGGACGTTTACTATGGCTACACCTTC. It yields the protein CALRDVYYGYTF.

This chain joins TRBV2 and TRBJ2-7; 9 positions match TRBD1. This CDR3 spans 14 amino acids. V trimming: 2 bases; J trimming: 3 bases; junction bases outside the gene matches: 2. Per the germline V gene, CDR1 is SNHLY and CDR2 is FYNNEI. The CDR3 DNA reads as TGTGCCAGCAGTGAACTGGGACAGGGCTACGAGCAGTACTTC. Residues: CASSELGQGYEQYF.

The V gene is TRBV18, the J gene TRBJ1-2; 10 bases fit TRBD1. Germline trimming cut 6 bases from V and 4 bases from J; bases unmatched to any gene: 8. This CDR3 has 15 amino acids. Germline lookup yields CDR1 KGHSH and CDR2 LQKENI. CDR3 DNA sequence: TGTGCCAGCTCGGACGGACAGGGGGATAGCTATGGCTACACCTTC. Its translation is CASSDGQGDSYGYTF.

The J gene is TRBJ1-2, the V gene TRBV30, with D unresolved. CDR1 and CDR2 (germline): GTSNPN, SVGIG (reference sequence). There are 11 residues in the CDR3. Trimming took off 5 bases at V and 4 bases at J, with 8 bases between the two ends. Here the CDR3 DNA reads TGTGCCTGGTTAGGTCCCTATGGCTACACCTTC. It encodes CAWLGPYGYTF.

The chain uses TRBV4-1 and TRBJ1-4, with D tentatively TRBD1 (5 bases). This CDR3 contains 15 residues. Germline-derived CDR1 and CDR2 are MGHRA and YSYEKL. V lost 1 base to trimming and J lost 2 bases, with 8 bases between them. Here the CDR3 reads CASSQVWGTNEKLFF. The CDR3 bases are TGCGCCAGCAGCCAAGTGTGGGGGACTAATGAAAAACTGTTTTTT.

This chain's CDR3 is CASSFAQASYEQYF. In DNA, the CDR3 is TGTGCCAGCAGTTTTGCCCAAGCCTCCTACGAGCAGTACTTC. V and J are TRBV6-5 and TRBJ2-7; D unclear. Germline CDR1 is MNHEY and CDR2 is SVGAGI. This CDR3 contains 14 residues. The ends were cut back, 4 bases at V and 0 bases at J, with 10 bases in the middle.

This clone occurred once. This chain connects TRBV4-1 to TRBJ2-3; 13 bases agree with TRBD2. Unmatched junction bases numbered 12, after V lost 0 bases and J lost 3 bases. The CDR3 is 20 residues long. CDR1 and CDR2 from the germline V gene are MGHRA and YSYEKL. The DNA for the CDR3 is TGCGCCAGCAGCCAAGATAGGGGACTAGCGGGATCGAAAAGGACAGATACGCAGTATTTT. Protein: CASSQDRGLAGSKRTDTQYF.

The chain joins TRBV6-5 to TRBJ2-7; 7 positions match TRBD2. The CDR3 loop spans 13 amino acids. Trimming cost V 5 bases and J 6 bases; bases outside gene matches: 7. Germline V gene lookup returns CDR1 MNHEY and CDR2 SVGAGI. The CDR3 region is CASSRGEGIEQYF. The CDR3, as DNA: TGTGCCAGCAGTAGAGGGGAGGGGATCGAGCAGTACTTC.

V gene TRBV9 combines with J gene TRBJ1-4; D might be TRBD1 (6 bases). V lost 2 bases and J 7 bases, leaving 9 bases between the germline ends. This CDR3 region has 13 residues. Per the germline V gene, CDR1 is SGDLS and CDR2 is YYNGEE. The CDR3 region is CASSVGAGEKLFF. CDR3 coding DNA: TGTGCCAGCAGCGTGGGGGCAGGTGAAAAACTGTTTTTT.

This CDR3 reads CASSLDGGSDETQYF. The CDR3 DNA reads TGTGCCAGCAGCTTAGATGGCGGGAGTGATGAGACCCAGTACTTC. This sequence joins TRBV11-3 and TRBJ2-5; 7 nucleotides line up with TRBD2. The CDR3 spans 15 residues. Trimming cost V 0 bases and J 5 bases; bases outside gene matches: 6. The V gene's germline CDR1 is SGHNT and CDR2 YENEEA.

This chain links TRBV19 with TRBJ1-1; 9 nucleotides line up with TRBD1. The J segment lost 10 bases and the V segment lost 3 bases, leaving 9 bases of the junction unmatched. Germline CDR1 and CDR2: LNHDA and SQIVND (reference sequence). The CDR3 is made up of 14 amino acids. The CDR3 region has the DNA TGTGCCAGTAGTATCCGCCGGGACAGGGAATCAGCTTTCTTT. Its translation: CASSIRRDRESAFF.

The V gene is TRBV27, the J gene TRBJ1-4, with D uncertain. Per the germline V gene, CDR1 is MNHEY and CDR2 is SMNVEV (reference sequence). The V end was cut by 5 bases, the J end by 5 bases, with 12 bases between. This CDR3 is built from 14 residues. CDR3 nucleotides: TGTGCCAGCAGTCCCCTCCCCTCGAATGAAAAACTGTTTTTT. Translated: CASSPLPSNEKLFF.

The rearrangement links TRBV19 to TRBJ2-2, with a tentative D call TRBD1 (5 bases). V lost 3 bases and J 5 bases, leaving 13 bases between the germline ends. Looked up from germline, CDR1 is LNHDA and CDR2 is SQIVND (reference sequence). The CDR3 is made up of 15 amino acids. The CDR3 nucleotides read TGTGCCAGTAGTATTGCCAGGGTAGTGACCGGGGAGCTGTTTTTT. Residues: CASSIARVVTGELFF.

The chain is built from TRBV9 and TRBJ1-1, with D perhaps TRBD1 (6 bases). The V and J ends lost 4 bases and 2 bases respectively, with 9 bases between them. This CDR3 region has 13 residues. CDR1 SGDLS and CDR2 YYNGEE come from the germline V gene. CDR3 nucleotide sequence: TGTGCCAGCAGCTTCGGGACAAACACTGAAGCTTTCTTT. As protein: CASSFGTNTEAFF.

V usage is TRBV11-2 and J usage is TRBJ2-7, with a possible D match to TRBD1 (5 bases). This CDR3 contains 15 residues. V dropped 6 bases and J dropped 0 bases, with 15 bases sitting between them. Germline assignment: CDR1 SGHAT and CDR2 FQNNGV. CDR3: CASRSRQLSSYEQYF. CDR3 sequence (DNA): TGTGCCAGCAGGTCCAGACAGCTTAGCTCCTACGAGCAGTACTTC.

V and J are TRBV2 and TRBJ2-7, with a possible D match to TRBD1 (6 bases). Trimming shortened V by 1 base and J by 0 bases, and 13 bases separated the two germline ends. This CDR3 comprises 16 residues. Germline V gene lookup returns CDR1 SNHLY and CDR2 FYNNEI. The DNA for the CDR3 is TGTGCCAGCAGTGAAGTTGGTGGCAGGGGCTCCTACGAGCAGTACTTC. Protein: CASSEVGGRGSYEQYF.